The rows below give T cell receptor beta chains drawn from one sample of a study of T cell repertoires in cytomegalovirus infection. Their cognate antigens are unknown. TCRdb re-derived calls from the reads in MiXCR, one entry per CDR3 protein. The sample holds roughly 78,000 distinct CDR3 sequences, about 40% seen once. Sequencing used CD8+ T cells from cultured PBMCs, obtained from culture after CMV antigen stimulation. These receptors came from a human donor in good health (CMV status not recorded). Some clones in this sample may be carry-over from other donors' samples. Both conserved end residues are part of each CDR3. Fields, in order: CDR3 protein, CDR3 DNA, V gene, clone size, J gene, D gene. D genes are given only for firm matches. Expanded clones get a size class; other rows say once, few or many, or leave the size out.

CASSVYAAGTYEQYF,TGTGCCAGCAGCGTATACGCCGCCGGAACCTACGAGCAGTACTTC,TRBV7-2,many,TRBJ2-7,-
CASSIEEGGWNQPQHF,TGTGCCAGTAGTATAGAGGAAGGTGGGTGGAATCAGCCCCAGCATTTT,TRBV19,-,TRBJ1-5,-
CASRGIFLGQGNTGELFF,TGTGCCAGCAGGGGCATCTTTCTCGGACAGGGAAACACCGGGGAGCTGTTTTTT,TRBV28,-,TRBJ2-2,TRBD1
CASSHDEGNGGNYGYTF,TGTGCCAGCAGCCACGACGAGGGAAATGGGGGGAACTATGGCTACACCTTC,TRBV11-2,-,TRBJ1-2,-
CASSARLTTGALNTEAFF,TGTGCCAGCAGCGCGAGACTTACGACAGGGGCCTTAAACACTGAAGCTTTCTTT,TRBV7-2,few,TRBJ1-1,TRBD1
CSVETASYEQYF,TGCAGCGTTGAAACAGCCTCCTACGAGCAGTACTTC,TRBV29-1,few,TRBJ2-7,-
CASSSGWFLNSPLHF,TGTGCCAGCAGCTCCGGATGGTTTCTGAATTCACCCCTCCACTTT,TRBV7-6,many,TRBJ1-6,-
CASSRTGRYGYTF,TGTGCCAGCAGCCGGACAGGGCGGTATGGCTACACCTTC,TRBV28,-,TRBJ1-2,TRBD1
CASSEARPVAAYSNQPQHF,TGTGCCAGCAGTGAAGCGCGACCGGTGGCAGCTTATAGCAATCAGCCCCAGCATTTT,TRBV6-1,-,TRBJ1-5,-
CASSLSSPETYYGYTF,TGTGCCAGCAGTTTATCGTCCCCAGAGACCTACTATGGCTACACCTTC,TRBV27,-,TRBJ1-2,-
CASSQASTGELFF,TGCGCCAGCAGCCAGGCTAGCACCGGGGAGCTGTTTTTT,TRBV4-1,few,TRBJ2-2,-
CASSASGGAFYEQFF,TGTGCCAGTAGTGCTAGCGGGGGGGCGTTCTATGAGCAGTTCTTC,TRBV19,few,TRBJ2-1,TRBD2
CASSPTDRGWNYGYTF,TGTGCCAGCAGTCCTACTGACAGGGGATGGAACTATGGCTACACCTTC,TRBV12-3/TRBV12-4,-,TRBJ1-2,TRBD1
CASTSEGQTLTGELFF,TGTGCCAGTACCTCCGAGGGACAGACTCTCACCGGGGAGCTGTTTTTT,TRBV19,once,TRBJ2-2,TRBD1
CASRSKGAIYSYEQYF,TGTGCCAGCAGGTCGAAGGGGGCCATATACTCCTACGAGCAGTACTTC,TRBV27,-,TRBJ2-7,TRBD1
CASTRTGGYEQYF,TGTGCCAGCACTAGGACAGGGGGCTACGAGCAGTACTTC,TRBV6-1,-,TRBJ2-7,TRBD1
CASSLARGAGSPLHF,TGTGCCAGCAGCTTAGCAAGGGGCGCGGGTTCACCCCTCCACTTT,TRBV7-6,many,TRBJ1-6,-
CASSGEQGTGANVLTF,TGTGCCAGCAGTGGAGAACAGGGGACTGGGGCCAACGTCCTGACTTTC,TRBV6-8,-,TRBJ2-6,TRBD1
CASSWWRGGDYEQYF,TGTGCCAGCAGCTGGTGGCGCGGGGGCGACTACGAGCAGTACTTC,TRBV5-4,few,TRBJ2-7,-
CASSGSVEARETQYF,TGCGCCAGCAGCGGTAGCGTGGAGGCGCGAGAGACCCAGTACTTC,TRBV5-1,-,TRBJ2-5,-
CASSLNNYGYTF,TGTGCCAGCAGCTTAAACAACTATGGCTACACCTTC,TRBV7-8,-,TRBJ1-2,-
CASSALTGSNQPQHF,TGTGCCAGCAGCGCCCTAACAGGGTCGAATCAGCCCCAGCATTTT,TRBV7-2,-,TRBJ1-5,-
CSASPLDRVTEAFF,TGCAGTGCTAGCCCACTCGACAGGGTCACTGAAGCTTTCTTT,TRBV20-1,-,TRBJ1-1,TRBD1
CSVEEPRRSSYNEQFF,TGCAGCGTTGAAGAGCCGCGCAGGTCTTCCTACAATGAGCAGTTCTTC,TRBV29-1,-,TRBJ2-1,-
CASSYPTGDEAFF,TGTGCCAGCAGTTACCCGACAGGGGATGAAGCTTTCTTT,TRBV6-5,-,TRBJ1-1,TRBD1
CASSQENRGLHNSPLHF,TGCGCCAGCAGCCAAGAAAACAGGGGGCTCCACAATTCACCCCTCCACTTT,TRBV4-1,-,TRBJ1-6,TRBD1
CASSLSAKGETQYF,TGTGCCAGCAGTTTATCCGCTAAAGGGGAGACCCAGTACTTC,TRBV27,few,TRBJ2-5,-
CASSQGLGTEIQPQHF,TGCGCCAGCAGCCAAGGCCTCGGGACCGAGATCCAGCCCCAGCATTTT,TRBV4-1,-,TRBJ1-5,-
CASSQDLGWGAGELFF,TGCGCCAGCAGCCAAGATCTAGGATGGGGGGCCGGGGAGCTGTTTTTT,TRBV4-3,-,TRBJ2-2,-
CASSLAFGAKNIQYF,TGTGCCAGCAGCTTAGCGTTTGGGGCCAAAAACATTCAGTACTTC,TRBV7-4,-,TRBJ2-4,-
CASTGTEQFF,TGTGCCAGCACAGGGACTGAGCAGTTCTTC,TRBV7-6,few,TRBJ2-1,-
CASSMGGYSNQPQHF,TGTGCCAGTAGTATGGGAGGATATAGCAATCAGCCCCAGCATTTT,TRBV19,-,TRBJ1-5,-
CASSQGTTWGTEAFF,TGCGCCAGCAGCCAAGGGACGACTTGGGGGACTGAAGCTTTCTTT,TRBV4-3,-,TRBJ1-1,-
CASNIPGQAFNEQFF,TGTGCCAGCAACATACCGGGACAGGCTTTCAATGAGCAGTTCTTC,TRBV12-3/TRBV12-4,-,TRBJ2-1,TRBD1
CSARILTDEQFF,TGCAGCGCACGTATTCTAACTGATGAGCAGTTCTTC,TRBV29-1,-,TRBJ2-1,-
CASSYSRTGKNTGELFF,TGTGCCAGCAGTTACTCGCGGACAGGGAAGAACACCGGGGAGCTGTTTTTT,TRBV6-6,-,TRBJ2-2,TRBD1
CASSHSIYNEQFF,TGTGCCAGCAGCCACTCAATATACAATGAGCAGTTCTTC,TRBV14,few,TRBJ2-1,-
CASSIGTGLEKLFF,TGTGCCAGCAGCATCGGGACAGGGCTAGAAAAACTGTTTTTT,TRBV9,-,TRBJ1-4,TRBD1
CASSPINTAYNEQFF,TGTGCCAGCAGCCCAATAAATACTGCCTACAATGAGCAGTTCTTC,TRBV3-1,-,TRBJ2-1,-
CSAWDHRTSDDEQFF,TGCAGTGCTTGGGACCACAGGACCTCCGACGATGAGCAGTTCTTC,TRBV20-1,few,TRBJ2-1,-
CASRPRGSNTEAFF,TGTGCCAGCAGGCCGAGGGGTTCGAACACTGAAGCTTTCTTT,TRBV7-3,few,TRBJ1-1,-
CASSEMTDNEQFF,TGTGCCAGCAGTGAAATGACAGACAATGAGCAGTTCTTC,TRBV6-1,few,TRBJ2-1,-
CASSFRTRTQSTDTQYF,TGTGCCAGCAGTTTTAGGACTCGGACCCAAAGCACAGATACGCAGTATTTT,TRBV12-3/TRBV12-4,-,TRBJ2-3,-
CASSQEGQGLSGYTF,TGCGCCAGCAGCCAAGAAGGACAGGGTCTTTCCGGCTACACCTTC,TRBV4-3,many,TRBJ1-2,TRBD1
CASSFLAGGLDEQFF,TGTGCCAGCAGTTTTCTAGCGGGGGGCCTCGATGAGCAGTTCTTC,TRBV12-3/TRBV12-4,-,TRBJ2-1,TRBD2
CASSSGTGPSYEQYF,TGTGCCAGCAGCTCTGGGACAGGCCCTTCCTACGAGCAGTACTTC,TRBV12-3/TRBV12-4,few,TRBJ2-7,TRBD1
CASSRPDTQYF,TGTGCCAGCAGTCGTCCAGATACGCAGTATTTT,TRBV12-3/TRBV12-4,-,TRBJ2-3,-
CAISESNGKNIQYF,TGTGCCATCAGTGAGTCGAACGGGAAAAACATTCAGTACTTC,TRBV10-3,-,TRBJ2-4,-
CASSIGGLAGGSYNEQFF,TGTGCCAGTAGTATAGGAGGACTAGCGGGGGGGTCCTACAATGAGCAGTTCTTC,TRBV19,few,TRBJ2-1,TRBD2
CASSSPWTEAFF,TGTGCCAGCAGCTCCCCGTGGACTGAAGCTTTCTTT,TRBV7-2,few,TRBJ1-1,-